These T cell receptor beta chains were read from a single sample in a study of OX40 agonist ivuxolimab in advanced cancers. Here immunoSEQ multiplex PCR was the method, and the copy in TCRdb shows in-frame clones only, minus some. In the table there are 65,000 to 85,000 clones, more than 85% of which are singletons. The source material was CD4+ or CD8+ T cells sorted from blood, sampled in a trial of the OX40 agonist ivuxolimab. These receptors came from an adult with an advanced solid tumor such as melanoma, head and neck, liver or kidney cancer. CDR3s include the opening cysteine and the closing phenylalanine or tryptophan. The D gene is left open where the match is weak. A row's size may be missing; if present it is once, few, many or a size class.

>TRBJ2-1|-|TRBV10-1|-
TGCGCCAGCAGTGACGGGGGCGCTGAGCAGTTCTTC
CASSDGGAEQFF
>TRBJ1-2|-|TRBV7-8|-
TGTGCCAGCAGCCCCCTCCAGGGCTACACCTTC
CASSPLQGYTF
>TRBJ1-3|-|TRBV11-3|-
TGTGCCAGCAGCCTGGGGGGTTCCGGAAACACCATATATTTT
CASSLGGSGNTIYF
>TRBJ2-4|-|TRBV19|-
TGTGCCAGTAGTAAGAGTTCCGGGACGCCTTCGAACATTCAGTACTTC
CASSKSSGTPSNIQYF
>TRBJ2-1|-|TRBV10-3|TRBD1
TGTGCCATCAGCCTCGGGACAGGGAGAGCGAATGAGCAGTTCTTC
CAISLGTGRANEQFF
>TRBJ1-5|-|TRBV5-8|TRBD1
TGTGCCAGCAGCGTGGGACAGTTGCGGCGCAATCAGCCCCAGCATTTT
CASSVGQLRRNQPQHF
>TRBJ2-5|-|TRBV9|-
TGTGCCAGCAGCGTAGACCCGGGTGCACAAGAGACCCAGTACTTC
CASSVDPGAQETQYF
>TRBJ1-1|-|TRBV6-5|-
TGTGCCAGCAGTTACATAGGTATGAACACTGAAGCTTTCTTT
CASSYIGMNTEAFF
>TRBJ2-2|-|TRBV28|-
TGTGCCAGCAGTCCCCCTCGGGTTGGGGGCACCGGGGAGCTGTTTTTT
CASSPPRVGGTGELFF
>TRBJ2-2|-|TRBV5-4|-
TGTGCCAGCAGTCTCGACGAGTCCATGGGGCTGTTTTTT
CASSLDESMGLFF
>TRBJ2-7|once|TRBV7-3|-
TGTGCCAGCAGCCTACAGGGAGACTCCTACGAGCAGTACTTC
CASSLQGDSYEQYF
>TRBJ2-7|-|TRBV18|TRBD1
TGTGCCAGCTCACCACTTCTGCAGGGAAGGACAGGCTACGAGCAGTACTTC
CASSPLLQGRTGYEQYF
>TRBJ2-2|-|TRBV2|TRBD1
TGTGCCAGCAGTGGCGGGACAGGGAATGTGGGGGAGCTGTTTTTT
CASSGGTGNVGELFF
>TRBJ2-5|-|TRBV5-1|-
TGCGCCAGCATGGGGGAGAACCAAGAGACCCAGTACTTC
CASMGENQETQYF
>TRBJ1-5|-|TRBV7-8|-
TGTGCCAGCAGCTTAGTCGCGGGTAGCAATCAGCCCCAGCATTTT
CASSLVAGSNQPQHF
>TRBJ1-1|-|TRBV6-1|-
TGTGCCGGACGAGTGAACACTGAAGCTTTCTTT
CAGRVNTEAFF
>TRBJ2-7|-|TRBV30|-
TGTGCCTTGACGGGACGGCCTTCGGACGAGCAGTACTTC
CALTGRPSDEQYF
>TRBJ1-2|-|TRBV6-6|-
TGTGCCAGCAGTAAACAACAGGGTAACTATGGCTACACCTTC
CASSKQQGNYGYTF
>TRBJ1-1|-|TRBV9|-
TGTGCCAGCAGCGTACGGGGGCTGAACACTGAAGCTTTCTTT
CASSVRGLNTEAFF
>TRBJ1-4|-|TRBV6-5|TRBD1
TGTGCCAGCCGGCCGGGACAGGGAGCGAAAAAACTGTTTTTT
CASRPGQGAKKLFF
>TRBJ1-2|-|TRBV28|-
TGTGCCAGCAGTTTATATATGGGGGGGTGGCAGGGAAATGGCTACACCTTC
CASSLYMGGWQGNGYTF
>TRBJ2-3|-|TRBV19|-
TGTGCCAGTAGTATGGGGGGGGCAGTGACAGATACGCAGTATTTT
CASSMGGAVTDTQYF
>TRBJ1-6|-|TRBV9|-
TGTGCCAGCAGCGTAAACCAGGATAATAATTCACCCCTCCACTTT
CASSVNQDNNSPLHF
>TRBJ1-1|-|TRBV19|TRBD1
TGTGCCAGTACTCTCTTACCACAGGGGGCCATGAACACTGAAGCTTTCTTT
CASTLLPQGAMNTEAFF
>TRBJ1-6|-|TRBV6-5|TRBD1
TGTGCCAGCAGTTACGGACAGGGAGGGTCACCCCTCCACTTT
CASSYGQGGSPLHF
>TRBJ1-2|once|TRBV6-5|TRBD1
TGTGCCAGCAGTTACTCCCGGACAGGGGAGGGTGGCTACACCTTC
CASSYSRTGEGGYTF
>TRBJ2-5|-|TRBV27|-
TGTGCCAGCAGTTGGAACGAAGGGGAAGGGACCCAGTACTTC
CASSWNEGEGTQYF
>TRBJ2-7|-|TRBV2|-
TGTGCCAGCAGGATAGGCAGGGAAAATATGTACGAGCAGTACTTC
CASRIGRENMYEQYF
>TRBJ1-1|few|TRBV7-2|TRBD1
TGTGCCAGCAGCCACAGGGGAACTGTCCCTGAAGCTTTCTTT
CASSHRGTVPEAFF
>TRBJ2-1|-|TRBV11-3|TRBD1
TGTGCCAGCAGCTTAGGACAGGGAGACAATGAGCAGTTCTTC
CASSLGQGDNEQFF
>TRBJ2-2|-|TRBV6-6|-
TGTGCCAGCAAGTCGGGGAGGAACACCGGGGAGCTGTTTTTT
CASKSGRNTGELFF
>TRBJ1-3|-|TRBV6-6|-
TGTGCCACCATAAATGGACAGTCCTCTGGAAACACCATATATTTT
CATINGQSSGNTIYF
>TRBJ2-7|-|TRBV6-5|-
TGTGCCAGCAGTAAGACACAGGGCGACGAGCAGTACTTC
CASSKTQGDEQYF
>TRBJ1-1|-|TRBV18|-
TGTGCCAGCTCACCACCGGAGGGCTGGTCCACTGAAGCTTTCTTT
CASSPPEGWSTEAFF
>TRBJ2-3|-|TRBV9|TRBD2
TGTGCCAGCAGCGGGACTAGCGGTTCTCGGAGGGATACGCAGTATTTT
CASSGTSGSRRDTQYF
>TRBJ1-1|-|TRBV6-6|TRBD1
TGTGCCAGCACCCAGGGGGTTGAGAACACTGAAGCTTTCTTT
CASTQGVENTEAFF
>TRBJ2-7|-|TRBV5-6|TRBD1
TGTGCCAGCAGCTTAGGGGGACAGCTCTCCTACGAGCAGTACTTC
CASSLGGQLSYEQYF
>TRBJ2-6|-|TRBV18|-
TGTGCCAGCTCACCAGTGTCCTCTGGGGCCAACGTCCTGACTTTC
CASSPVSSGANVLTF
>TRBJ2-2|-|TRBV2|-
TGTGCCAGCAGCCAAGGGGGGACCGGGGAGCTGTTTTTT
CASSQGGTGELFF
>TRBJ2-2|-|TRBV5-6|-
TGTGCCAGCAGCTTTGAGGGTGCTACCGGGGAGCTGTTTTTT
CASSFEGATGELFF
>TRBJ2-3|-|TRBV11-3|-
TGTGCCAGCAGCTTACACAGGGCCGTAGATACGCAGTATTTT
CASSLHRAVDTQYF
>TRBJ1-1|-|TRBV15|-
TGTGCCACCAGCAGAGCGGGCCGGGCCAGGAACACTGAAGCTTTCTTT
CATSRAGRARNTEAFF
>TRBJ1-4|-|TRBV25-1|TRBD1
TGTGCCAGCAGTGCCCACAGGGGCACTAATGAAAAACTGTTTTTT
CASSAHRGTNEKLFF
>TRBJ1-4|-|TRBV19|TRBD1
TGTGCCAGTAGTAAATGGACAGGGTGGGCTGAAAAACTGTTTTTT
CASSKWTGWAEKLFF
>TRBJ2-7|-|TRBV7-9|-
TGTGCCAGCAGCTTAGCGTATAAAAACCGCTACGAGCAGTACTTC
CASSLAYKNRYEQYF
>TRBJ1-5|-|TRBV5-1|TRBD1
TGCGCCAGCAGCCGGGGACAGTCGGGCGATCAGCCCCAGCATTTT
CASSRGQSGDQPQHF
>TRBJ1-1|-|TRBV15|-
TGTGCCACCAGCAGACCAGGGAGAAGCACTGAAGCTTTCTTT
CATSRPGRSTEAFF
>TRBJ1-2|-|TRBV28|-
TGTGCCAGCAGTTTATTCGGAGGGTTGGCTAACGGCTACACCTTC
CASSLFGGLANGYTF